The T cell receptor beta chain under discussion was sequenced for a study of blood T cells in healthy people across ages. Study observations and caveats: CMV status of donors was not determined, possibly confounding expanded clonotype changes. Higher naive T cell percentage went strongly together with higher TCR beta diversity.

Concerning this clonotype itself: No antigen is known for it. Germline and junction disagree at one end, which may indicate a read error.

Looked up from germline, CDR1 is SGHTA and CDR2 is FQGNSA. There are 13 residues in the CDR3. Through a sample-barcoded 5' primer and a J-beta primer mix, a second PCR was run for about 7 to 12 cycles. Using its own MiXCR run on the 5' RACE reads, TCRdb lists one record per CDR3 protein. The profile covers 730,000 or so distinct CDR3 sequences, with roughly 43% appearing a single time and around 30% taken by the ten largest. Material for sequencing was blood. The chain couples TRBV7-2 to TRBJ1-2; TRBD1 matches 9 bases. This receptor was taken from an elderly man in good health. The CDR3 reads CARSLDRGFGYTF. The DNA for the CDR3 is TGTGCCAGGAGCTTAGACAGGGGGTTTGGCTACACCTTC.